What follows is one T cell receptor beta chain and its context. This entry is derived from a study of blood T cell repertoires in COVID-19. Study-wide context: Sample material is recorded as cDNA or gDNA derived from T cells, B-cell-depleted T cells, or PBMCs.

Some clones are missing from TCRdb's copy, which holds only in-frame ones; the method was immunoSEQ multiplex PCR. Of around 250,000 clones in the sample, roughly nine tenths were seen once. Trimming took 6 bases from V and 8 from J, leaving 13 bases between them. The V gene's germline CDR1 is SGHDN and CDR2 FVKESK. CDR3 length: 12 amino acids. The sample was peripheral blood. The chain links TRBV14 to TRBJ1-2; D gene uncertain. The TCR comes from a man aged 55-75 years with acute or convalescent COVID-19. The CDR3 here is CASRTSGEGYTF. Written as DNA, the CDR3 is TGTGCCAGCAGGACATCCGGGGAAGGCTACACCTTC.